This T cell receptor beta chain comes out of a study of T cells after yellow fever vaccination (dated by TCRdb to 2018 to 2020). About the investigation overall: The SMART-Seq v4 Ultra Low Input RNA kit was used to prepare libraries from fractions with low cell numbers. To follow T-cell clones before and after primary and booster YFV17D yellow fever vaccination, bulk TCR alpha and beta repertoires were sequenced over time. Two healthy male donors, one aged 18 to 30 and one aged 30 to 40 years, made up the cohort. Blood was drawn at multiple timepoints before and after primary and secondary immunization, with bulk PBMC replicates and cell subsets isolated.

The sample's treatment or condition label is to be understood as: live attenuated yellow fever vaccine strain. At every blood-draw timepoint, two biological replicates of bulk PBMCs were collected. PBMCs were isolated from peripheral blood using a standard Ficoll-Paque protocol. TriZol was used to extract RNA from bulk PBMCs, CD4 and CD8 fractions, and dextramer-positive and dextramer-negative fractions. Findings and caveats that apply to the study as a whole: A small share of clonotypes was detected in both CD4 and CD8 compartments, with the overlap likely arising from convergent recombination. Because only a couple of donors were included in the study, the extent to which the findings can be generalized is limited. After the booster, most clones that had expanded after primary vaccination were detected again (approximately 96% of CD4 and around 88% of CD8), suggesting broad maintenance of memory. Compared with the primary T-cell response, the secondary T-cell response was faster but weaker, reaching its peak on day 5 rather than on day 15. FACS-sorted repertoires could contain abundant contaminating clonotypes from the bulk population, so computational filtering was required.

This clonotype was seen a few times. The antigen it binds to is not known. No much larger clonotype is one base removed from it; base qualities were not supplied. Including the terminal cysteine and phenylalanine, the CDR3 comprises 15 residues. Of the read, only the CDR3 DNA is kept; its 45 bases are in frame from base 1. For this chain, trimming is 5 bases at the V end and 6 bases at the J end, and the number of junction bases without a gene match is 6. CDR1 and CDR2, per the germline V gene (reference sequence), are LNHDA and SQIVND. TCR cDNA was synthesized by 5'RACE template switching, which introduced a universal primer site and unique molecular identifiers. Priming of cDNA synthesis was performed from both the TCR alpha and TCR beta constant segments. Two PCR steps were used to amplify libraries, with sample barcodes and sequencing adapters being added in the second step. Sequencing of libraries was done on Illumina HiSeq 2500 (2x100 bp) or NovaSeq (2x150 bp). On the authors' methods: MIGEC handled demultiplexing of reads and collapsing into UMI consensus sequences, while MiXCR performed V(D)J alignment. Clonotypes responding to the vaccine were identified with edgeR on replicate PBMC samples, with the criteria of FDR below 0.01 and a log2 fold change above 5 up to day 15. CD4 or CD8 identity was assigned to each bulk clonotype according to whether the clonotype was present at higher abundance in the sequenced CD4 repertoire or the sequenced CD8 repertoire. The public sequencing data were trimmed at Q25 with fastp and processed into clonotypes with MiXCR by TCRdb, which kept only in-frame beta chains. Under each unique CDR3 protein, matching rows form one entry showing the most common genes and DNA. The V and J calls and clone size are TCRdb's, not the authors'. This sample gives approximately 600,000 distinct CDR3 sequences in total; 10% to 15% of them show up just once. The ten largest clones take up under 15% of the sample.

This chain joins TRBV19 to TRBJ2-1, with TRBD2 matching 11 junction bases. The sequencing here drew on PBMCs, taken on the day of the yellow fever booster vaccination. This clonotype was sampled from a man aged 25 to 40 who received the YFV17D yellow fever vaccine. The CDR3: CASSATSGTFNEQFF. The DNA is TGTGCCAGTAGTGCGACTAGCGGGACCTTCAATGAGCAGTTCTTC.